This T cell receptor (beta chain) was captured in a study of T-cell memory formation after mild COVID-19. Study-level background: TCR clustering was largely donor specific.

A word on this clonotype: Its specificity is unknown.

Barcoded TCR alpha and TCR beta cDNA libraries with UMIs came from 5'RACE using constant-segment primers. From the 5' RACE reads, TCRdb called clonotypes with MiXCR, one entry per CDR3 protein. The table lists around 250,000 distinct CDR3 sequences, around 17% of them singletons. CDR3 length: 15 residues. CDR1 is SGHVS and CDR2 is FNYEAQ in the germline V gene. V was cut by 2 bases and J by 3 bases, with 11 bases left in between. Study-level results: Later expanders leaned CD4+, whereas clones that contracted between day 15 and 85 were balanced CD4/CD8. CM and EM subsets held most contracting CD4+ clones; EMRA held CD8+ ones.

The receptor's source is a man aged 18 to 35 who had mild COVID-19 (a few samples of this study predate the infection). Cell type and time point are not known. The V gene is TRBV7-6, the J gene TRBJ1-5, with unresolved D. Material for sequencing was PBMCs or a T cell subset sorted from them (not recorded which). CDR3 coding DNA: TGTGCCAGCAGCTTACAAAGCGGGTTCAATCAGCCCCAGCATTTT. Translation gives CASSLQSGFNQPQHF.